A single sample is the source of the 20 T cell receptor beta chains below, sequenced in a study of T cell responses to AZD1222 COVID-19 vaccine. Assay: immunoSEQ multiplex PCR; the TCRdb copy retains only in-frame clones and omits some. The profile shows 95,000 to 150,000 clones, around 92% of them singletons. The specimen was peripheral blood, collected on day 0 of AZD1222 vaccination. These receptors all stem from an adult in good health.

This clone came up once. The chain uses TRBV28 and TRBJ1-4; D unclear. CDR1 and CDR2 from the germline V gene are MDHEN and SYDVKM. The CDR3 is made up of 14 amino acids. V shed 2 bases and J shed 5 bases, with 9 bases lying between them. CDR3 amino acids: CASSLGVPNEKLFF. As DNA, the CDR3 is TGTGCCAGCAGTTTAGGGGTTCCGAATGAAAAACTGTTTTTT.

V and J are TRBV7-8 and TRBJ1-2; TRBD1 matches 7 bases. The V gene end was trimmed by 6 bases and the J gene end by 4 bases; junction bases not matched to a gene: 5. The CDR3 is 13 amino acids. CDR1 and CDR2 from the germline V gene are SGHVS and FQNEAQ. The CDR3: CASSWDRLYGYTF. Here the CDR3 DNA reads TGTGCCAGCAGTTGGGACAGACTCTATGGCTACACCTTC.

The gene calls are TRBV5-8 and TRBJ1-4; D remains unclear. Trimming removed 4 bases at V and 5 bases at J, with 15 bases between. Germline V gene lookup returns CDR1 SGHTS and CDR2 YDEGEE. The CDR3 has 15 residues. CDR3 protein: CASSPGRTGNEKLFF. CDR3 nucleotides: TGTGCCAGCAGCCCCGGAAGGACGGGAAATGAAAAACTGTTTTTT.

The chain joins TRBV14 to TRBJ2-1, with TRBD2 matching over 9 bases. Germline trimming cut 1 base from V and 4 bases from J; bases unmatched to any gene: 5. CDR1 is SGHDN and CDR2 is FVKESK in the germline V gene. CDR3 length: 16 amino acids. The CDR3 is CASSQVILAGYNEQFF. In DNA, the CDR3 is TGTGCCAGCAGCCAAGTGATCCTAGCGGGGTACAATGAGCAGTTCTTC.

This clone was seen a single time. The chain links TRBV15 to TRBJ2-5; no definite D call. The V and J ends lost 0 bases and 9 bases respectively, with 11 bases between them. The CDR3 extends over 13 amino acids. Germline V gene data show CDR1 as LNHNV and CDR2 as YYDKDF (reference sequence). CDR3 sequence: CATSRDRFDPQYF. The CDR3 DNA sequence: TGTGCCACCAGCAGAGACAGATTCGACCCCCAGTACTTC. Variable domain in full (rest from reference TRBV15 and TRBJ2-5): DAMVIQNPRYQVTQFGKPVTLSCSQTLNHNVMYWYQQKSSQAPKLLFHYYDKDFNNEADTPDNFQSRRPNTSFCFLDIRSPGLGDTAMYLCATSRDRFDPQYFGPGTRLLVL.

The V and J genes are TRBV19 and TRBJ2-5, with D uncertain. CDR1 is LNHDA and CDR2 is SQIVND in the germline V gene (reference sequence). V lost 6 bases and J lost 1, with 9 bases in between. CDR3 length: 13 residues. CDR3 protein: CASRKGSQETQYF. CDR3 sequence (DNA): TGTGCCAGTAGAAAAGGGTCCCAAGAGACCCAGTACTTC. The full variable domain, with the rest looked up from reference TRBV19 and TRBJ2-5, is DGGITQSPKYLFRKEGQNVTLSCEQNLNHDAMYWYRQDPGQGLRLIYYSQIVNDFQKGDIAEGYSVSREKKESFPLTVTSAQKNPTAFYLCASRKGSQETQYFGPGTRLLVL.

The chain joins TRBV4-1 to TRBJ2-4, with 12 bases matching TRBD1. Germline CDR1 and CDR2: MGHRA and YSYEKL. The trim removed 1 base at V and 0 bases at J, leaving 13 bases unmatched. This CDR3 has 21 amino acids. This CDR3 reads CASSQVAPGTGGLAAKNIQYF. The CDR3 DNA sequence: TGCGCCAGCAGCCAAGTCGCGCCCGGGACAGGGGGCCTAGCAGCCAAAAACATTCAGTACTTC.

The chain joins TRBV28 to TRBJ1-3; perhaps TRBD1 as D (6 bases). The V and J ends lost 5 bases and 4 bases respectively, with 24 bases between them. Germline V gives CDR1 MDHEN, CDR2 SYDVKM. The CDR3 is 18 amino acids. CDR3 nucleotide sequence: TGTGCCAGCAGTCAAAGGGTGCTCTCGGGGGCAAGAGGAAACACCATATATTTT. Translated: CASSQRVLSGARGNTIYF.

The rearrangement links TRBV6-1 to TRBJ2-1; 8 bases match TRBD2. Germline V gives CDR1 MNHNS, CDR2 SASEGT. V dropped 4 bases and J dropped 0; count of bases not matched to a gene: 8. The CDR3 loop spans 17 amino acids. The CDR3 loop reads CASSGFGSGSSYNEQFF. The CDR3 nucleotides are TGTGCCAGCAGTGGGTTCGGGAGCGGGAGCTCCTACAATGAGCAGTTCTTC.

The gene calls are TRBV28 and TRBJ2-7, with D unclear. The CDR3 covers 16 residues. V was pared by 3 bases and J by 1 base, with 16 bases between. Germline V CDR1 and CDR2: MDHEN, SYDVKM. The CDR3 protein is CASSFEGRVSSYEQYF. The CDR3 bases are TGTGCCAGCAGTTTTGAAGGTCGCGTATCTTCCTACGAGCAGTACTTC.

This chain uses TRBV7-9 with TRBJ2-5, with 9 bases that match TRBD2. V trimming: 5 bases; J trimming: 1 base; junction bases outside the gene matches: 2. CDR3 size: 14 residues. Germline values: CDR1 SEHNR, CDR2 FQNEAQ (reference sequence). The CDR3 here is CASSRGLAQETQYF. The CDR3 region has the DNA TGTGCCAGCAGCCGGGGACTAGCCCAAGAGACCCAGTACTTC.

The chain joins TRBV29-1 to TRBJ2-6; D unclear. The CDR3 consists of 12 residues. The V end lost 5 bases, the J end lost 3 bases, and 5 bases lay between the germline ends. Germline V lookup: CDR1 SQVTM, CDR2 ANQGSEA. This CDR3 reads CSVFGGANVLTF. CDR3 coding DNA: TGCAGCGTTTTTGGTGGGGCCAACGTCCTGACTTTC.

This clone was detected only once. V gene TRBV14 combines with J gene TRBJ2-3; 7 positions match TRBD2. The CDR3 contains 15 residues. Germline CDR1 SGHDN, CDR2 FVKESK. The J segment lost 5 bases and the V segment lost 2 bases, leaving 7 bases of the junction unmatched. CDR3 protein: CASSQLAGVVDTQYF. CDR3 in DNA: TGTGCCAGCAGCCAACTGGCGGGAGTAGTAGATACGCAGTATTTT.

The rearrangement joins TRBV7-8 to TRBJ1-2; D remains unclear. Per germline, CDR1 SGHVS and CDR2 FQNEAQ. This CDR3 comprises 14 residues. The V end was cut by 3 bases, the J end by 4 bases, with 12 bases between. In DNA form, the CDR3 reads TGTGCCAGCAGCTTTAGTGGGGAGATCTATGGCTACACCTTC. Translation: CASSFSGEIYGYTF.

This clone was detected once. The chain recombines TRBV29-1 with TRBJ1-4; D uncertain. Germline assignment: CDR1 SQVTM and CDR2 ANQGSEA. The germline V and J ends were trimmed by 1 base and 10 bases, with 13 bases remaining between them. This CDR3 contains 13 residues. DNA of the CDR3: TGCAGCGTTGAAGTAACGGCGATAGGAAAACTGTTTTTT. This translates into CSVEVTAIGKLFF.

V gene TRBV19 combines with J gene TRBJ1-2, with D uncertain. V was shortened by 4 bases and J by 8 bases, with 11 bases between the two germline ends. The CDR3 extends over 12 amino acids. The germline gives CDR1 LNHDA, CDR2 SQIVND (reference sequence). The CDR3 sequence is CASSNLIGGYTF. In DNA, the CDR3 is TGTGCCAGTAGTAATTTAATCGGGGGCTACACCTTC.

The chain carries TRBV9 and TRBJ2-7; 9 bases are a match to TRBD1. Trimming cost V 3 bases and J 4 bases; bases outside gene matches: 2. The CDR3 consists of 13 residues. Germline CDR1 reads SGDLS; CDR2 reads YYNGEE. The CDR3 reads CASSEGQGYEQYF. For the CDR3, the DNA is TGTGCCAGCAGCGAAGGACAGGGGTACGAGCAGTACTTC.

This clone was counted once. CDR3 bases: TGTGCCAGCAGCTTGGTAATTCAGGGAAGAGGAAAACTGTTTTTT. Translated: CASSLVIQGRGKLFF. The rearrangement joins TRBV11-1 to TRBJ1-4; a possible D gene is TRBD1 (5 bases). In germline, CDR1 is SGHAT, CDR2 FQDESV (reference sequence). The CDR3 extends over 15 amino acids. V lost 3 bases and J 10 bases, leaving 18 bases between the germline ends.

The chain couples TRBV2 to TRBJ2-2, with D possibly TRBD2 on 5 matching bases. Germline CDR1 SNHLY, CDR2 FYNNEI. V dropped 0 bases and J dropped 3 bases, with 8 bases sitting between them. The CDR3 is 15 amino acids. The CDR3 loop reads CASSEAGVDTGELFF. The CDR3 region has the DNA TGTGCCAGCAGTGAAGCGGGAGTTGACACCGGGGAGCTGTTTTTT.

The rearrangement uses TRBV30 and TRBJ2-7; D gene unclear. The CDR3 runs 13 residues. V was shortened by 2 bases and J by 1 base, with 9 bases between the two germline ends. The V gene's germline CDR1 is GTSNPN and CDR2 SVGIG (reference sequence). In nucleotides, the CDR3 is TGTGCCTGGAGTAAGAGGAGTTCCTACGAGCAGTACTTC. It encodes CAWSKRSSYEQYF.